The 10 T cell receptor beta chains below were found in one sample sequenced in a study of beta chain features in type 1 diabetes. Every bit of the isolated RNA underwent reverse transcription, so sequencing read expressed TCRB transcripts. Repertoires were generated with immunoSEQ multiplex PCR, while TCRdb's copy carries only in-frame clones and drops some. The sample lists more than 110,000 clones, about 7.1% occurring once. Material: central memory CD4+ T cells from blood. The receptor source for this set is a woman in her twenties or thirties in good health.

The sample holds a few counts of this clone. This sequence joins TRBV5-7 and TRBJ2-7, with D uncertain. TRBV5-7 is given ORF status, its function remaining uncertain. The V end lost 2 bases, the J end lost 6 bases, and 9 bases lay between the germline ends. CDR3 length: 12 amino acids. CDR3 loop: CASSFSGGEQYF. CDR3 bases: TGTGCCAGCAGCTTTTCGGGTGGCGAGCAGTACTTC.

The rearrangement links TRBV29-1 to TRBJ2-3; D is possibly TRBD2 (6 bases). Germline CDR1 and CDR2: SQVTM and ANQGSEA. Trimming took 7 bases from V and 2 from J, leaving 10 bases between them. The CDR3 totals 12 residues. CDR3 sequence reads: CSARETTDTQYF. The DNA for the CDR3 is TGCAGCGCCCGGGAGACCACAGATACGCAGTATTTT.

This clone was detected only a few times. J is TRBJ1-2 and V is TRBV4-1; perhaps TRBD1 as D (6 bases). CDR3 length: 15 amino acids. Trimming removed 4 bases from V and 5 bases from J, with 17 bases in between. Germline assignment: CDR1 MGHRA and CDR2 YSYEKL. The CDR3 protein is CASSRGGGNEYGYTF. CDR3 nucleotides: TGCGCCAGCAGCCGAGGGGGGGGAAATGAGTATGGCTACACCTTC.

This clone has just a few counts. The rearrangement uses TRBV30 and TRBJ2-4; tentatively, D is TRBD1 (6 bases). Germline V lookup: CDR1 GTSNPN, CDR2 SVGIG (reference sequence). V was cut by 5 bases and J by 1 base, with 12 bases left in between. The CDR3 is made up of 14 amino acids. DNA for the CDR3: TGTGCCTGGCAGACAGGCTTGGCCAAAAACATTCAGTACTTC. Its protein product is CAWQTGLAKNIQYF. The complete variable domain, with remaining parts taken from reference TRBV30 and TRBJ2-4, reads SQTIHQWPATLVQPVGSPLSLECTVEGTSNPNLYWYRQAAGRGLQLLFYSVGIGQISSEVPQNLSASRPQDRQFILSSKKLLLSDSGFYLCAWQTGLAKNIQYFGAGTRLSVL.

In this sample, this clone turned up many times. Here the CDR3 DNA reads TGTGCCAGCAGCCCGGGGACAACGAGTATCCAGTACTTC. Translation: CASSPGTTSIQYF. The V gene is TRBV7-9, the J gene TRBJ2-5, with D tentatively TRBD1 (6 bases). The germline V gene has CDR1 SEHNR and CDR2 FQNEAQ (reference sequence). The germline V and J ends were trimmed by 5 bases and 10 bases, with 17 bases remaining between them. This CDR3 contains 13 residues.

The CDR3 DNA is TGTGCCAGCAGTCCAGGGCCCAAAAACATTCAGTACTTC. Translation gives CASSPGPKNIQYF. This rearrangement joins TRBV2 to TRBJ2-4; a possible D gene is TRBD1 (5 bases). The CDR3 has 13 residues. Germline values: CDR1 SNHLY, CDR2 FYNNEI. The ends were cut back, 5 bases at V and 2 bases at J, with 7 bases in the middle.

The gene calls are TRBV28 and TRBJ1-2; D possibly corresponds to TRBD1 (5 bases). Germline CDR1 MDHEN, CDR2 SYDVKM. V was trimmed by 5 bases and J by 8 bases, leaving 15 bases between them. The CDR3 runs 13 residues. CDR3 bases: TGTGCCAGCAGTACCCCGGGGGGACGAGGCTACACCTTC. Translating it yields CASSTPGGRGYTF.

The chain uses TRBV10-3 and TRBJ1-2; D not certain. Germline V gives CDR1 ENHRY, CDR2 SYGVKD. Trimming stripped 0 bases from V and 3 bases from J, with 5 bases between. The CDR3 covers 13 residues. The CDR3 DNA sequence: TGTGCCATCAGTGAGTCGGTAGACTATGGCTACACCTTC. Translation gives CAISESVDYGYTF.

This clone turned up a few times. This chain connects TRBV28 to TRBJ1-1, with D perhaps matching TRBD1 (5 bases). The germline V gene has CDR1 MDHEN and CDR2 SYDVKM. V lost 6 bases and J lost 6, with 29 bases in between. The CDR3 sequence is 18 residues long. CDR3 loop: CASSPQTASRRKGAEAFF. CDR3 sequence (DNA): TGTGCCAGCAGCCCCCAGACAGCGTCGCGCCGAAAAGGTGCTGAAGCTTTCTTT.

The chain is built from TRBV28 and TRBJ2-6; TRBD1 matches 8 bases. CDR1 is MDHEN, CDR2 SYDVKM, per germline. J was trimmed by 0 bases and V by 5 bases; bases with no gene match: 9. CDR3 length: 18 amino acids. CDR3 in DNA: TGTGCCAGCAGTCGCCCAGGGGGCGCGGGCTCTGGGGCCAACGTCCTGACTTTC. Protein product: CASSRPGGAGSGANVLTF.